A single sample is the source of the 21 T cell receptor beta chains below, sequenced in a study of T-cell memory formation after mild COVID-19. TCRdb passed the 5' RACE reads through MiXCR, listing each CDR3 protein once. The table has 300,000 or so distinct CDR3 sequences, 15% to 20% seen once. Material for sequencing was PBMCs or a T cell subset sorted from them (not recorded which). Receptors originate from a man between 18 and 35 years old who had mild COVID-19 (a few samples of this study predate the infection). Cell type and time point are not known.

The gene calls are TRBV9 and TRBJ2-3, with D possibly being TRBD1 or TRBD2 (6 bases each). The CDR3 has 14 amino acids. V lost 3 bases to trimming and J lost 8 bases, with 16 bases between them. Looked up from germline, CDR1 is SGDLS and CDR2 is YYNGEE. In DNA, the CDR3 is TGTGCCAGCAGCGGGAACCTCGGGGGCCGTACGCAGTATTTT. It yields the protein CASSGNLGGRTQYF.

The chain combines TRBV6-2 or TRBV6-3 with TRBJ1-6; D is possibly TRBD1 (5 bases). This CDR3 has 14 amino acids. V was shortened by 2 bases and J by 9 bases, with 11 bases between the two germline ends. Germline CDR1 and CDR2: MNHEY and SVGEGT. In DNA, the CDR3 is TGTGCCAGCAGTTACGGGGGGATCGGTTCACCCCTCCACTTT. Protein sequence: CASSYGGIGSPLHF.

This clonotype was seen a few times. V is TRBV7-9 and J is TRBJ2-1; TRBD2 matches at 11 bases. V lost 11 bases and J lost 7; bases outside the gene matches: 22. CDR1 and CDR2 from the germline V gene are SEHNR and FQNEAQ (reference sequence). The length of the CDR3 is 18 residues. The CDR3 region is CAWLRASGGPSPGNEQFF. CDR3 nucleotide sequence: TGTGCCTGGCTCAGGGCTAGCGGGGGGCCGTCACCGGGGAATGAGCAGTTCTTC.

This chain's CDR3 is CASSVGGQQDTQYF. The CDR3 nucleotides read TGTGCCAGCAGCGTAGGAGGACAGCAAGATACGCAGTATTTT. The chain joins TRBV9 to TRBJ2-3; TRBD1 might be the D (6 bases). The CDR3 runs 14 residues. Trimming left V 0 bases short and J 5 bases short, with 10 bases between. Per germline, CDR1 SGDLS and CDR2 YYNGEE.

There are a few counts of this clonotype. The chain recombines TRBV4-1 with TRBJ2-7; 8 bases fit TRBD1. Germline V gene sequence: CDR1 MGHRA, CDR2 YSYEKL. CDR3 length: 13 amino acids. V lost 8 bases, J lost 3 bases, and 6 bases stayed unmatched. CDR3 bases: TGCGCCAGCGGTTTCGACAGGGGCTACGAGCAGTACTTC. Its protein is CASGFDRGYEQYF.

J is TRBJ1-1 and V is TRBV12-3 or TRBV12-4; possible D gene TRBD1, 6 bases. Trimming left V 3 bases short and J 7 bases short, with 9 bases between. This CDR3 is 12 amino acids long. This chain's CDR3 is CASSFGTREAFF. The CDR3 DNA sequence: TGTGCCAGCAGTTTCGGGACACGTGAAGCTTTCTTT.

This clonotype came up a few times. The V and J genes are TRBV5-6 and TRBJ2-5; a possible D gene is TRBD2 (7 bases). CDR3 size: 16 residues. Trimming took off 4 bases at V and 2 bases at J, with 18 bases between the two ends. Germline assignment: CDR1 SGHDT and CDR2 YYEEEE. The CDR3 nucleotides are TGTGCCAGCAGCCGTCCTAGGGGGGGGAAGCAAGAGACCCAGTACTTC. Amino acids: CASSRPRGGKQETQYF.

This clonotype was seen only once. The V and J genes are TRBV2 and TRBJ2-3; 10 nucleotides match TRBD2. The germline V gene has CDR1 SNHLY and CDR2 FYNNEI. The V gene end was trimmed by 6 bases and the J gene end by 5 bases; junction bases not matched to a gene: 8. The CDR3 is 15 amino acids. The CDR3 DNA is TGTGCCAGCAGCAGAAGGACTAGCGGAAGAGATACGCAGTATTTT. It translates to CASSRRTSGRDTQYF.

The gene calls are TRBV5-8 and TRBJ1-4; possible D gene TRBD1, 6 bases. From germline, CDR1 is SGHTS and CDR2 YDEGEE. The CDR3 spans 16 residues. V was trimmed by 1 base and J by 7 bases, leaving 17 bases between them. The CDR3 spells CASSLWYGGQGEKLFF. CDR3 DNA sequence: TGTGCCAGCAGCTTGTGGTACGGGGGGCAGGGTGAAAAACTGTTTTTT.

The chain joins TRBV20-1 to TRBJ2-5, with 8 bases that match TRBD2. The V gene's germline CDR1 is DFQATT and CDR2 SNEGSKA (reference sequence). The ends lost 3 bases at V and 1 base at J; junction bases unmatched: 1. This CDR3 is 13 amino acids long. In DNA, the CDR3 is TGCAGTGCTAGGCGGGGGGTCCAAGAGACCCAGTACTTC. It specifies CSARRGVQETQYF.

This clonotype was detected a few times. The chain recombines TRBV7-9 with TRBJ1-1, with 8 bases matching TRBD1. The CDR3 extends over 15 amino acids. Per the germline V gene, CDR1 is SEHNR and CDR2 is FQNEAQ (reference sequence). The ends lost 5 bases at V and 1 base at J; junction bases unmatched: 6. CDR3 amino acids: CASSAGGRSNTEAFF. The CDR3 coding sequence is TGTGCCAGCAGCGCAGGGGGCAGATCGAACACTGAAGCTTTCTTT.

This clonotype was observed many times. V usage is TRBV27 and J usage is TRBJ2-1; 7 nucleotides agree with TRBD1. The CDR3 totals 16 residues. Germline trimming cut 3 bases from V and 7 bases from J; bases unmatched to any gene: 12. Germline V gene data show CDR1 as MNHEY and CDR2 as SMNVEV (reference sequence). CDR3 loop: CASSFLATGYRNEQFF. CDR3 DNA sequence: TGTGCCAGCAGTTTCTTGGCGACAGGGTATAGGAATGAGCAGTTCTTC.

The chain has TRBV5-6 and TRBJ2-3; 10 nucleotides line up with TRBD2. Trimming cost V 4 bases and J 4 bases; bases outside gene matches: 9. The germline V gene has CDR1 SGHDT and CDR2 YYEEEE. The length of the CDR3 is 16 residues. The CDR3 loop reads CASSPPSGGAPDTQYF. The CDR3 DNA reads TGTGCCAGCAGCCCACCCAGCGGGGGGGCCCCAGATACGCAGTATTTT.

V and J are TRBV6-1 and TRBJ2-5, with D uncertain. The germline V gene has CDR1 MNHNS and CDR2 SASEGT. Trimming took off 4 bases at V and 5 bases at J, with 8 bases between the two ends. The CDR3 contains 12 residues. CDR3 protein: CASSVGLETQYF. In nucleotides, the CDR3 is TGTGCCAGCAGTGTAGGGTTGGAGACCCAGTACTTC.

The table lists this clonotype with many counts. The CDR3 region is CASSTGLANEQFF. The CDR3 DNA reads TGTGCCAGCAGTACGGGACTAGCGAATGAGCAGTTCTTC. The chain has TRBV27 and TRBJ2-1, with TRBD2 identical over 10 bases. Looked up from germline, CDR1 is MNHEY and CDR2 is SMNVEV (reference sequence). The CDR3 has 13 amino acids. Germline trimming cut 5 bases from V and 7 bases from J; bases unmatched to any gene: 2.

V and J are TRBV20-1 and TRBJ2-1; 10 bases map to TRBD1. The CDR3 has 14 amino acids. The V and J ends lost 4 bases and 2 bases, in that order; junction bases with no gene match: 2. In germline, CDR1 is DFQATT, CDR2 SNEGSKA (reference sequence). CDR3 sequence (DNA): TGCAGTGCTATGACAGGGGGCCCCTACAATGAGCAGTTCTTC. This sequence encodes CSAMTGGPYNEQFF.

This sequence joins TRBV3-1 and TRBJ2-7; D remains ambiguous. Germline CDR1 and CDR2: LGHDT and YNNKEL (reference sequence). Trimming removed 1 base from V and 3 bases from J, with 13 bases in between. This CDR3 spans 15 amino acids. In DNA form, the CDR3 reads TGTGCCAGCAGCCAAGGGCAGCTTCCCGGCTACGAGCAGTACTTC. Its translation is CASSQGQLPGYEQYF.

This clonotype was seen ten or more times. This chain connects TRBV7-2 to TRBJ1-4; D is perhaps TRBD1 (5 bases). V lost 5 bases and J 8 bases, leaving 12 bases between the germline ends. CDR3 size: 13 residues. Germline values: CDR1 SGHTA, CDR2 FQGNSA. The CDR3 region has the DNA TGTGCCAGCAGCGTGACCGGGACGGAAAAACTGTTTTTT. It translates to CASSVTGTEKLFF.

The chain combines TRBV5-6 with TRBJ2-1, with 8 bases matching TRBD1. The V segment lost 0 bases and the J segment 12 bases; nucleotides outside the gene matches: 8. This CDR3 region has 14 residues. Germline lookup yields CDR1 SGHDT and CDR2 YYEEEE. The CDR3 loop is CASSLGDRSVGQFF. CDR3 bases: TGTGCCAGCAGCTTGGGGGACAGGTCAGTTGGGCAGTTCTTC.

This chain's CDR3 is CASSVSHRMNTEAFF. The CDR3 DNA is TGTGCCAGCAGCGTTAGCCACAGGATGAACACTGAAGCTTTCTTT. This rearrangement joins TRBV9 to TRBJ1-1, with D maybe TRBD1 (5 bases). This CDR3 has 15 amino acids. The V and J ends lost 2 bases and 0 bases respectively, with 11 bases between them. Per the germline V gene, CDR1 is SGDLS and CDR2 is YYNGEE.

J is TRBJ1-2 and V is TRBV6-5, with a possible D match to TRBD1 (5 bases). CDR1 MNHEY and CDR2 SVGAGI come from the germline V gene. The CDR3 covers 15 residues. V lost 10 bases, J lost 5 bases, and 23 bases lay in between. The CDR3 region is CATSGSQGLSYGYTF. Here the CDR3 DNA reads TGTGCCACCTCAGGCTCCCAGGGACTAAGTTATGGCTACACCTTC.